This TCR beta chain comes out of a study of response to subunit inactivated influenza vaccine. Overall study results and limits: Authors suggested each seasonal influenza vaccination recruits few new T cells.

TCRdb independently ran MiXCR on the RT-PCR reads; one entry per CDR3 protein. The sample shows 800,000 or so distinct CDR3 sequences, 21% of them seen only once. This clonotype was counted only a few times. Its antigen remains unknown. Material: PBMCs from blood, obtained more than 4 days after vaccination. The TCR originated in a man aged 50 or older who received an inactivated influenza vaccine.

The CDR3 DNA reads as TGTGCCAGCAGTGATAACAGGGGGAACACTGAAGCTTTCTTT. This sequence encodes CASSDNRGNTEAFF. The rearrangement uses TRBV2 and TRBJ1-1, with 7 positions matching TRBD1. Germline assignment: CDR1 SNHLY and CDR2 FYNNEI. CDR3 length: 14 amino acids. V lost 3 bases to trimming and J lost 1 base; unmatched junction nucleotides: 2. Based on the CDR3 plus reference TRBV2 and TRBJ1-1, the full variable domain is EPEVTQTPSHQVTQMGQEVILRCVPISNHLYFYWYRQILGQKVEFLVSFYNNEISEKSEIFDDQFSVERPDGSNFTLKIRSTKLEDSAMYFCASSDNRGNTEAFFGQGTRLTVV.